This T cell receptor beta chain was documented in a study of tumor-infiltrating lymphocytes in primary liver carcinoma. Across the whole study: The study enrolled male and female patients aged 30 to 69 years.

From approximately 500 ng total RNA, TCR beta cDNA was generated with a primer in the constant region. Generation of the TCR beta libraries relied on three nested multiplex PCR rounds using slightly modified ARM-PCR. For about 11 cycles apiece, the opening two PCR rounds ran with TRBV1-TRBV30 forward primers and a C-beta reverse primer. TCRdb processed the multiplex PCR reads anew with MiXCR; each CDR3 protein has one entry. Altogether about 96,000 distinct CDR3 sequences are present, about 70% being singletons, with the ten largest covering 27%. In regard to this clonotype: Its antigen remains unidentified. This is likely a read error, given that the CDR3 carries no conserved phenylalanine or tryptophan at its end.

Regarding the study as a whole: Tumor top-250-clone fraction significantly exceeded that of blood (p = 0.039).

The study co-extracted DNA and RNA from around 20-30 mg of unsorted bulk tissue. Patients diagnosed with primary liver carcinoma received treatment through surgical resection. Patients showed chronic HBV infection and an absence of prior treatment. CDR1 is MNHEY and CDR2 is SVGAGI in the germline V gene. The CDR3 contains 15 residues. Sample: tumor-adjacent normal liver tissue. The clonotype originates from a man in his forties or fifties with primary liver carcinoma and hepatitis B virus infection. The chain links TRBV6-5 to TRBJ2-6; D uncertain. The CDR3 region has the DNA TGTGCTAGCACCAACCGTCGCTCTGGGGCCAACGTCCTGACTATC. This codes for CASTNRRSGANVLTI.